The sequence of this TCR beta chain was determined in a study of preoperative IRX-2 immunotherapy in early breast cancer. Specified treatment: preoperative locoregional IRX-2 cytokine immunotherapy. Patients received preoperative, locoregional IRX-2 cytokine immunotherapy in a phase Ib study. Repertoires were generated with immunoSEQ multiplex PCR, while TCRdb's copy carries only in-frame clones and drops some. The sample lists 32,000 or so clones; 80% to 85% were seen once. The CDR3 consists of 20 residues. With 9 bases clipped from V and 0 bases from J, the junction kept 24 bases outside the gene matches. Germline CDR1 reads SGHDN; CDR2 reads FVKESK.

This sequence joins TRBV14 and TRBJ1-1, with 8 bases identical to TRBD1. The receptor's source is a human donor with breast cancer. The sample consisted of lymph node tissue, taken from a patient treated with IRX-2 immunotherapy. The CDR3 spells CARQGRTGPPKRGMNTEAFF. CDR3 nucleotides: TGTGCCAGGCAAGGAAGGACAGGGCCCCCGAAAAGGGGAATGAACACTGAAGCTTTCTTT.